A single TCR beta chain is shown here with its context. The sample comes from a study of blood T cell repertoires in COVID-19. Study-level information: Collection of acute and convalescent COVID-19 samples took place in the United States, Italy and Spain. Sources were T cells, B-cell-depleted T cells, or PBMCs; the material itself was cDNA or gDNA.

Authors' data handling: Estimates of nucleated cell counts were drawn from the amplification of reference gene primers. Sequencing used immunoSEQ multiplex PCR; TCRdb keeps in-frame clones, though not all of them. V, J and clone size are those of that table, while D and trimming were read from the DNA. The sample contains 400,000 to 450,000 clones, around 90% of which appear only once. The CDR3 is 15 amino acids. Germline V CDR1 and CDR2: SEHNR, FQNEAQ (reference sequence). Trimming left V 4 bases short and J 4 bases short, with 16 bases between. Seattle patients were enrolled during active infection and followed longitudinally.

The specimen sequenced was peripheral blood. The source of this sequence is a man aged 18-30 years with COVID-19, enrolled during active disease. The chain links TRBV7-9 to TRBJ2-5; D remains ambiguous. The chain's CDR3 is CASSSDTKLGETQYF. As DNA, the CDR3 is TGTGCCAGCAGCTCAGACACGAAACTGGGAGAGACCCAGTACTTC.